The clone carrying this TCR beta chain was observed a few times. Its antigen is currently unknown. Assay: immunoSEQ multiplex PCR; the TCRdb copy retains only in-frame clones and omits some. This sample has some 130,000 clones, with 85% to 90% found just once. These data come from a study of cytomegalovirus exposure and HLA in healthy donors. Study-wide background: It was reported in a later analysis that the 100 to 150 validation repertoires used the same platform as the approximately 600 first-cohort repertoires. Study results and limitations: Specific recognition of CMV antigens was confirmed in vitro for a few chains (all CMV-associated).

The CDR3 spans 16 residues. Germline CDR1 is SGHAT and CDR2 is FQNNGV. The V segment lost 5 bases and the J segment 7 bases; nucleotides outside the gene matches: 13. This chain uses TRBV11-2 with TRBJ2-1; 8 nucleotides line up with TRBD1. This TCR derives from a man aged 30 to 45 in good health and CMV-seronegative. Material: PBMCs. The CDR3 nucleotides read TGTGCCAGCAGCGGCGGGACAGGCGCCCCCCTTAATGAGCAGTTCTTC. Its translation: CASSGGTGAPLNEQFF.